Listed here is a single T cell receptor beta chain. The target antigen is unknown. Each CDR3 protein is one row after TCRdb ran MiXCR on the RT-PCR reads. The data show around 650,000 distinct CDR3 sequences, around a sixth seen once. The data originate from a study of response to subunit inactivated influenza vaccine. Overall study results and limits: Each seasonal flu vaccination may recruit only limited new T cells, authors suggested.

Between the trimmed V and J ends, which lost 0 bases and 7 bases, there was a span of 13 bases. Germline values: CDR1 MNHNS, CDR2 SASEGT. The CDR3 spans 16 residues. This TCR came from a man in his forties or fifties who received an inactivated influenza vaccine. The chain has TRBV6-1 and TRBJ1-6; maybe TRBD1 (5 bases). The sample was PBMCs from blood, taken roughly 12 days after vaccination. DNA for the CDR3: TGTGCCAGCAGTGAAGCGCACAGGCGGGCGAATTCACCCCTCCACTTT. It is translated as CASSEAHRRANSPLHF.